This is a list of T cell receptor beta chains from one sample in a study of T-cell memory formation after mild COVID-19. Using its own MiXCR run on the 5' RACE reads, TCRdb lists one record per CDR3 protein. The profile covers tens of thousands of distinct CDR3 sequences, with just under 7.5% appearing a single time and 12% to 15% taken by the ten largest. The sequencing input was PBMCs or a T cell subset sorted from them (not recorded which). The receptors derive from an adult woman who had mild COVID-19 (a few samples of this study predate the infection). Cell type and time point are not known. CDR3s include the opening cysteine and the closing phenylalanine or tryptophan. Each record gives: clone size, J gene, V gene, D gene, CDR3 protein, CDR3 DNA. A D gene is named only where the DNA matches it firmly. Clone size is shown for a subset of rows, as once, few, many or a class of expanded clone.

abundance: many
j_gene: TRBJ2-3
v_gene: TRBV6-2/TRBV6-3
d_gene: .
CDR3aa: CASSYGSSVDTQYF
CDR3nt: TGTGCCAGCAGTTACGGGTCGAGTGTGGATACGCAGTATTTT

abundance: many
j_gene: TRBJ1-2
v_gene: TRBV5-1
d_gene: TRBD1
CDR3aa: CASSLEAQGALYGYTF
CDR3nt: TGCGCCAGCAGCTTGGAGGCACAGGGGGCTCTCTATGGCTACACCTTC

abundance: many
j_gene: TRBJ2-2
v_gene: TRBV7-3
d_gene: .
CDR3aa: CASSLVRSTGELFF
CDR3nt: TGTGCCAGCAGCTTAGTCCGGTCCACCGGGGAGCTGTTTTTT

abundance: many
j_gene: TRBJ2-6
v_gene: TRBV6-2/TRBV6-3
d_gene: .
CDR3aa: CAIRASGANVLTF
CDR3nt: TGTGCCATAAGGGCGTCTGGGGCCAACGTCCTGACTTTC

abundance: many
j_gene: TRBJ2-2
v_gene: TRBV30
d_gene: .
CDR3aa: CAWSYQVGTGELFF
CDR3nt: TGTGCCTGGAGTTACCAGGTCGGGACCGGGGAGCTGTTTTTT

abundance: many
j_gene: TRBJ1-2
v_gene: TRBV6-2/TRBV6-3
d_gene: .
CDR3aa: CASRSYALQDPHGYTF
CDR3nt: TGTGCCAGCAGGTCATACGCCCTACAGGATCCTCATGGCTACACCTTC

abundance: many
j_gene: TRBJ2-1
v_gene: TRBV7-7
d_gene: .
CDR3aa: CASSFSQGTYNEQFF
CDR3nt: TGTGCCAGCAGCTTTAGTCAGGGGACCTACAATGAGCAGTTCTTC

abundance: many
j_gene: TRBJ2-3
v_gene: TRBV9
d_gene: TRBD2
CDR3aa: CASSVGAGGPSTDTQYF
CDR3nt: TGTGCCAGCAGCGTAGGAGCGGGGGGGCCGAGCACAGATACGCAGTATTTT

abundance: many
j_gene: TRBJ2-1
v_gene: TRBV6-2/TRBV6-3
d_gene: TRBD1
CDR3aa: CASRPRGQGRLNEQFF
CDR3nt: TGTGCCAGCAGGCCGAGGGGACAGGGGCGCCTCAATGAGCAGTTCTTC

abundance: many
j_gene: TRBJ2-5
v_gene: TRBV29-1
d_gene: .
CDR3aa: CSVEHLQETQYF
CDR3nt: TGCAGCGTTGAACATCTACAAGAGACCCAGTACTTC

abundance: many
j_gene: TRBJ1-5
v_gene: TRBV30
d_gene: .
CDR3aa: CAWSKGARNQPQHF
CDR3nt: TGTGCCTGGAGTAAAGGGGCACGCAATCAGCCCCAGCATTTT

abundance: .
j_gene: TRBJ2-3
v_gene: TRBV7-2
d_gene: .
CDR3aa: CASRRRGTGNTDTQYF
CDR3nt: TGTGCCAGCAGACGCAGGGGGACTGGGAACACAGATACGCAGTATTTT

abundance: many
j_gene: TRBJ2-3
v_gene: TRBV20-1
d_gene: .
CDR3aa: CSASPSADTQYF
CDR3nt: TGCAGTGCTAGCCCCTCGGCAGATACGCAGTATTTT

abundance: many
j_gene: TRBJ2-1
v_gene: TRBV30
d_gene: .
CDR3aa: CAWSVSNHEQFF
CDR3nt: TGTGCCTGGAGTGTGAGTAACCATGAGCAGTTCTTC

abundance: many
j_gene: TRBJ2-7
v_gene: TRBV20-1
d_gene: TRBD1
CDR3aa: CSARKPGGSYEQYF
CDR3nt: TGCAGTGCTAGAAAGCCAGGGGGTTCGTACGAGCAGTACTTC

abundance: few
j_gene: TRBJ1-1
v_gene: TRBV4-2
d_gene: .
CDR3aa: CASSQDIGWESTEAFF
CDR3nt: TGTGCCAGCAGCCAAGATATAGGGTGGGAAAGCACTGAAGCTTTCTTT

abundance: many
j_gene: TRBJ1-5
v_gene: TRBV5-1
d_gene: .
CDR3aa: CASSVDGGYQPQHF
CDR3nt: TGCGCCAGCAGCGTCGACGGGGGCTATCAGCCCCAGCATTTT

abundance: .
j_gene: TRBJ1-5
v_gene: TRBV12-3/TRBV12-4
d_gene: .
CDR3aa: CASTPGLRGNQPQHF
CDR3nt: TGTGCCAGCACTCCAGGGTTGCGGGGCAATCAGCCCCAGCATTTT

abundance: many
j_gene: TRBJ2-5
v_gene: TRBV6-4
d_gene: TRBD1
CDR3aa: CASSPGQGDVETQYF
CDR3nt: TGTGCCAGCAGTCCCGGACAGGGGGACGTTGAGACCCAGTACTTC

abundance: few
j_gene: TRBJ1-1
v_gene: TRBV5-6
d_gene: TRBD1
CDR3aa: CASSLDRGQGVTEAFF
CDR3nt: TGTGCCAGCAGCTTAGACAGGGGACAGGGGGTCACTGAAGCTTTCTTT